Listed below are T cell receptor beta chains from one sample, sequenced in a study of T-cell memory formation after mild COVID-19. Each CDR3 protein is one row after TCRdb ran MiXCR on the 5' RACE reads. The repertoire has 150,000 to 200,000 distinct CDR3 sequences, roughly 30% of them found once; the top ten carry around 11%. Material: PBMCs or a T cell subset sorted from them (not recorded which). These receptors originate from an adult woman who had mild COVID-19 (a few samples of this study predate the infection). Cell type and time point are not known. The CDR3 runs from the conserved cysteine through the conserved F or W. A D gene is named only where the DNA matches it firmly. Only some rows state a clone size, as once, few, many or a class for expanded clones.

DNA,CDR3,J,V,size,D
TGCGCCAGCAGCTTGTCTAGCGGGAGTTCGGTCGAGCAGTACTTC,CASSLSSGSSVEQYF,TRBJ2-7,TRBV5-1,NA,TRBD2
TGCGCCAGCAGTCAATCTGAGGGATTTCGGACTGGCAACACCGGGGAGCTGTTTTTT,CASSQSEGFRTGNTGELFF,TRBJ2-2,TRBV23-1,NA,NA
TGCAGTGCCAGGCAGCGGGAGGGCCGCGGGGAGCTGTTTTTT,CSARQREGRGELFF,TRBJ2-2,TRBV20-1,NA,TRBD2
TGTGCCAGCAGTCTAGACAGGGGGGGTGAAGCTTTCTTT,CASSLDRGGEAFF,TRBJ1-1,TRBV12-3/TRBV12-4,NA,TRBD1
TGCAGTGCCCCCCCCCGAAGCGGGGGCTACAATGAGCAGTTCTTC,CSAPPRSGGYNEQFF,TRBJ2-1,TRBV20-1,NA,TRBD2
TGCAGCGTTACGACGGGACAGACAAATTCACCCCTCCACTTT,CSVTTGQTNSPLHF,TRBJ1-6,TRBV29-1,NA,TRBD1
TGTGCCAGCAGCTTGGGGACCAGCGGGAGTGCCCAAGAGACCCAGTACTTC,CASSLGTSGSAQETQYF,TRBJ2-5,TRBV21-1,few,NA
TGCGCCAGCAGCAACGGACTAGCGGGAGAAGATACGCAGTATTTT,CASSNGLAGEDTQYF,TRBJ2-3,TRBV5-1,few,TRBD2
TGCGCCAGCAGCTTGGGACAGAGCTCCTACAATGAGCAGTTCTTC,CASSLGQSSYNEQFF,TRBJ2-1,TRBV5-1,few,NA
TGTGCCAGTGGACAGGGTTTCTACGAGCAGTACTTC,CASGQGFYEQYF,TRBJ2-7,TRBV28,NA,TRBD1
TGCAGTGCTAGACACCCCTCCCAACAGCGGTCTCTCTACGAGCAGTACTTC,CSARHPSQQRSLYEQYF,TRBJ2-7,TRBV20-1,few,NA
TGTGCCAGCGTGGGAGGGGGCCTAGCCAAAAACATTCAGTACTTC,CASVGGGLAKNIQYF,TRBJ2-4,TRBV25-1,few,NA
TGTGCCACCAGTGAATCCGGGACAGGGAGTGTGGCCCAGTACTTC,CATSESGTGSVAQYF,TRBJ2-5,TRBV24-1,NA,TRBD1
TGCGCCAGCAGCCCGGGTGAGACTGAAGCTTTCTTT,CASSPGETEAFF,TRBJ1-1,TRBV5-1,NA,NA
TGTGCCATCGCCCCGGGACTAGGAGGCACAGATACGCAGTATTTT,CAIAPGLGGTDTQYF,TRBJ2-3,TRBV10-3,few,TRBD2
TGCAGCGTTGTCGACACCCTCGGGCAGCCCCAGCATTTT,CSVVDTLGQPQHF,TRBJ1-5,TRBV29-1,few,NA
TGTGCCAGCAGCGCCCTCCCCCCCGGGGGGGGGGCAGATACGCAGTATTTT,CASSALPPGGGADTQYF,TRBJ2-3,TRBV7-3,few,TRBD2
TGTGCCAGCAGCCCGGGTAACAGGGGGCATCAGCCCCAGCATTTT,CASSPGNRGHQPQHF,TRBJ1-5,TRBV7-8,NA,TRBD1
TGCGCCAGCAGCCACCATAACACCGGGGAGCTGTTTTTT,CASSHHNTGELFF,TRBJ2-2,TRBV4-1,few,NA
TGTGCCAGCAGCATCCGGGACTCCATAGAGACCCAGTACTTC,CASSIRDSIETQYF,TRBJ2-5,TRBV5-4,once,NA